The clone carrying this T cell receptor beta chain appeared a single time. An end of the junction differs from the germline gene, which may be a read error. This specimen comes from a study of blood T cell repertoires in COVID-19. Across the whole study: Samples representing acute and convalescent COVID-19 were sourced from the United States, Italy and Spain.

TCRdb's copy holds only in-frame clones and misses some; the assay was immunoSEQ multiplex PCR. The sample yields 150,000 or so clones, 85% to 95% seen once. The germline V gene encodes CDR1 SGHTA and CDR2 FQGNSA. The CDR3 is made up of 14 amino acids. This TCR was sampled from a woman aged 55-75 years with COVID-19, enrolled during active disease. This chain links TRBV7-2 with TRBJ1-5; D remains ambiguous. Sequenced sample: peripheral blood. The CDR3 bases are TGTGCCAGCAGCTCGACCGCTAGCAGTCAGCCCCAGCATTTT. Protein: CASSSTASSQPQHF. The whole variable domain, filled in from reference TRBV7-2 and TRBJ1-5, reads GAGVSQSPSNKVTEKGKDVELRCDPISGHTALYWYRQSLGQGLEFLIYFQGNSAPDKSGLPSDRFSAERTGGSVSTLTIQRTQQEDSAVYLCASSSTASSQPQHFGDGTRLSIL.